These 25 T cell receptor beta chains were all obtained from the same sample, sequenced in a study of glioma-infiltrating T cells. Amplification of TCR alpha and beta CDR3 regions from RNA used iRepertoire nested multiplex PCR. One entry per CDR3 protein results from TCRdb running MiXCR on the multiplex PCR reads. The profile shows roughly 350,000 distinct CDR3 sequences, about two fifths of them singletons. Sequencing input: glioma tissue, nonneoplastic brain tissue, or PBMCs (not recorded which). The receptor set was obtained from a human donor with low-grade glioma or glioblastoma, undergoing nonglioma brain surgery, or in good health (not recorded which).

This clonotype was recorded at least ten times. Compared with germline, one end of the junction differs, possibly owing to a read error. The chain combines TRBV6-2 or TRBV6-3 with TRBJ2-7; 10 bases agree with TRBD1. Germline CDR1 reads MNHEY; CDR2 reads SVGEGT. The CDR3 runs to 14 residues. This CDR3 is CASRYWDRGYEQYF. The CDR3 coding sequence is TGTGCCAGCAGGTACTGGGACAGGGGCTACGAGCAGTACTTC.

This clonotype occurred many times. The chain links TRBV27 to TRBJ1-6, with D uncertain. Germline CDR1 MNHEY, CDR2 SMNVEV (reference sequence). This CDR3 is 14 amino acids long. The V and J ends lost 6 bases and 8 bases respectively, with 14 bases between them. The CDR3 coding sequence is TGTGCCAGCAGCAGAGGGAACAGCTATTCACCCCTCCACTTT. Protein sequence: CASSRGNSYSPLHF.

Note on this clonotype: One base away lies a much larger clone, so this may be a sequencing read error. The chain employs TRBV7-2 and TRBJ2-1; no clear D gene. The CDR3 covers 14 residues. The germline V gene has CDR1 SGHTA and CDR2 FQGNSA. Here the CDR3 DNA reads TGCACCAGCAGCCAATTCGACGGGTACAATGAGCAGTTCTTC. Protein sequence: CTSSQFDGYNEQFF.

As regards this clonotype: Being one base from a much bigger clone, this may be a read error. Here the CDR3 reads CARSYLSSDYNSPLHF. The CDR3 region has the DNA TGTGCCCGCAGTTACCTTTCCAGTGACTATAATTCACCCCTCCACTTT. V gene TRBV6-6 combines with J gene TRBJ1-6; D remains ambiguous. The germline V gene encodes CDR1 MNHNY and CDR2 SVGAGI (reference sequence). The CDR3 runs to 16 residues.

The chain employs TRBV15 and TRBJ2-1, with TRBD1 matching over 7 bases. The J segment lost 9 bases and the V segment lost 0 bases, leaving 8 bases of the junction unmatched. There are 15 residues in the CDR3. Germline V CDR1 and CDR2: LNHNV, YYDKDF (reference sequence). The CDR3 nucleotides are TGTGCCACCAGCAGAGATCAGGGGGAGTGGAGTGAGCAGTTCTTC. Residues: CATSRDQGEWSEQFF. Variable domain in full (rest from reference TRBV15 and TRBJ2-1): DAMVIQNPRYQVTQFGKPVTLSCSQTLNHNVMYWYQQKSSQAPKLLFHYYDKDFNNEADTPDNFQSRRPNTSFCFLDIRSPGLGDTAMYLCATSRDQGEWSEQFFGPGTRLTVL.

The chain recombines TRBV28 with TRBJ2-5; the match to TRBD2 covers 7 bases. J was trimmed by 4 bases and V by 2 bases; bases with no gene match: 7. CDR3 length: 15 residues. The germline CDR1 and CDR2 sequences are MDHEN and SYDVKM. The CDR3 coding sequence is TGTGCCAGCAGTTTAGTGGGAGGGCCTGCAGAGACCCAGTACTTC. This translates into CASSLVGGPAETQYF. Full variable domain (outside the CDR3, taken from reference TRBV28 and TRBJ2-5): DVKVTQSSRYLVKRTGEKVFLECVQDMDHENMFWYRQDPGLGLRLIYFSYDVKMKEKGDIPEGYSVSREKKERFSLILESASTNQTSMYLCASSLVGGPAETQYFGPGTRLLVL.

This clonotype was recorded a few times. The rearrangement links TRBV20-1 to TRBJ1-5; possible D gene TRBD1, 6 bases. The CDR3 is made up of 12 amino acids. Germline CDR1 reads DFQATT; CDR2 reads SNEGSKA (reference sequence). The CDR3 coding sequence is TGCAGCGCGGCAGGGGTTAGCCAGCCCCAGCATTTT. It translates to CSAAGVSQPQHF.

V usage is TRBV6-4 and J usage is TRBJ1-2, with D possibly being TRBD1 (5 bases). V was clipped by 0 bases and J by 4 bases, with 21 bases between them. CDR1 is MRHNA and CDR2 is SNTAGT in the germline V gene. The CDR3 is 18 residues long. CDR3 sequence (DNA): TGTGCCAGCAGTGACTCCGGGGGTCCAATCCCTCTTCTCTATGGCTACACCTTC. It encodes CASSDSGGPIPLLYGYTF.

To note about this clonotype: One base away lies a much larger clone, so this may be a sequencing read error. In this CDR3 the conserved last residue, phenylalanine or tryptophan, is missing, so a read error is likely. This sequence joins TRBV27 and TRBJ2-7; 8 bases are shared with TRBD1. V lost 6 bases, J lost 3 bases, and 10 bases stayed unmatched. CDR3 size: 15 residues. The germline V gene encodes CDR1 MNHEY and CDR2 SMNVEV (reference sequence). The CDR3 DNA follows: TGTGCCAGCAGAGCCGCGACAGGGGAGGTCTACGAGCAGTACCTC. Translating it yields CASRAATGEVYEQYL.

V usage is TRBV15 and J usage is TRBJ2-3; tentative D call: TRBD2 (5 bases). The CDR3 runs to 15 residues. V dropped 1 base and J dropped 2 bases, with 10 bases sitting between them. CDR1 is LNHNV and CDR2 is YYDKDF in the germline V gene (reference sequence). CDR3 nucleotide sequence: TGTGCCACCAGCAGAGGGTGGGAGTCCACAGATACGCAGTATTTT. Translating it yields CATSRGWESTDTQYF.

The gene calls are TRBV4-3 and TRBJ2-7; D gene uncertain. Germline loops: CDR1 LGHNA, CDR2 YSLEER. The CDR3 length is 16 residues. V was cut by 1 base and J by 3 bases, with 16 bases left in between. This CDR3 is CASSQVMGGKSYEQYF. DNA of the CDR3: TGCGCCAGCAGCCAAGTCATGGGCGGAAAGAGCTACGAGCAGTACTTC.

Concerning this clonotype: Possible read error: a much larger clone is one base away. The chain carries TRBV27 and TRBJ2-3; D gene ambiguous. Germline values: CDR1 MNHEY, CDR2 SMNVEV (reference sequence). The V and J ends lost 5 bases and 0 bases respectively, with 15 bases between them. The CDR3 is made up of 16 amino acids. The CDR3 coding sequence is TGTGCCAGCAGTATTATAGCCTTCGCTAGCACAGATACGCAGTATTTT. Translated: CASSIIAFASTDTQYF.

DNA of the CDR3: TGTGCCAGCTCGCCAGGGGCTGGTCAGCCCCAGCATTTT. Translation gives CASSPGAGQPQHF. This sequence joins TRBV18 and TRBJ1-5, with D possibly being TRBD1 (6 bases). The germline CDR1 and CDR2 sequences are KGHSH and LQKENI. With 6 bases removed from V and 6 bases from J, the gap between germline ends came to 12 bases. CDR3 length: 13 residues.

Details on this clonotype: Possible read error: a much larger clone is one base away. The rearrangement uses TRBV12-3 or TRBV12-4 and TRBJ2-1; the match to TRBD2 covers 7 bases. The CDR3 runs 17 residues. In DNA, the CDR3 is TGTGCCAGCAGCGGGCTCGAGGCGGGAGCCTCCTACAATGAGCAGCTCTTC. This encodes CASSGLEAGASYNEQLF.

This clonotype was observed a few times. As DNA, the CDR3 is TGTGCCAGCACCCTTAGATCAGGGAGTTCCTACAATGAGCAGTTCTTC. Translated: CASTLRSGSSYNEQFF. J is TRBJ2-1 and V is TRBV27; D possibly matches TRBD1 or TRBD2 (5 bases each). There are 16 residues in the CDR3. Trimming removed 7 bases at V and 1 base at J, with 17 bases between. CDR1 is MNHEY and CDR2 is SMNVEV in the germline V gene (reference sequence).

This clonotype was detected only a few times. The chain is built from TRBV7-2 and TRBJ1-1; the D is unclear. The V end lost 3 bases, the J end lost 6 bases, and 11 bases lay between the germline ends. The CDR3 has 13 residues. From germline, CDR1 is SGHTA and CDR2 FQGNSA. Here the CDR3 DNA reads TGTGCCAGCAGCTTCCCCGGAACGTCTGAAGCTTTCTTT. Its protein is CASSFPGTSEAFF.

This clonotype was seen many times. This sequence joins TRBV6-2 or TRBV6-3 and TRBJ1-2; TRBD1 is a possible D gene (5 bases). Per germline, CDR1 MNHEY and CDR2 SVGEGT. V shed 5 bases and J shed 3 bases, with 13 bases lying between them. CDR3 size: 14 residues. The CDR3 sequence is CASSTIGGYYGYTF. CDR3 coding DNA: TGTGCCAGCAGTACCATCGGGGGATACTATGGCTACACCTTC.

Only one count was recorded for this clonotype. A read error is possible here, since a much larger clone lies one base away. The chain recombines TRBV6-2 or TRBV6-3 with TRBJ1-1; 10 bases line up with TRBD1. CDR3 length equals 17 residues. Germline CDR1 reads MNHEY; CDR2 reads SVGEGT. CDR3 coding DNA: TGTGCCAGCAGTTATAAGGGGACAGGGGCCCTGAACACTCAAGCTTTCTTT. Its translation is CASSYKGTGALNTQAFF.

This clonotype was seen many times. The chain is built from TRBV28 and TRBJ1-4; possible D gene TRBD1, 6 bases. CDR3 length: 13 residues. Trimming removed 10 bases from V and 8 bases from J, with 17 bases in between. Germline values: CDR1 MDHEN, CDR2 SYDVKM. The CDR3 is CATKGGFYEKLFF. For the CDR3, the DNA is TGTGCCACCAAAGGGGGATTTTACGAAAAACTGTTTTTT.

A note on this clonotype: A much more abundant neighbour one base away suggests this may be a read error. This chain uses TRBV28 with TRBJ1-3, with 8 bases matching TRBD1. V lost 1 base and J lost 5; bases outside the gene matches: 7. The CDR3 contains 16 residues. The V gene's germline CDR1 is MDHEN and CDR2 SYDVKM. CDR3 bases: TGTGCCAGCAGTTTATTTGGACAGGGCACTAGAAACACCATATATTTT. Its protein product is CASSLFGQGTRNTIYF.

This clonotype showed up many times. This chain links TRBV4-1 with TRBJ2-1; perhaps TRBD2 as D (6 bases). V was shortened by 0 bases and J by 4 bases, with 13 bases between the two germline ends. This CDR3 is built from 16 residues. Germline-derived CDR1 and CDR2 are MGHRA and YSYEKL. Written as DNA, the CDR3 is TGCGCCAGCAGCCAAGATGAGGCGGGATGGTACAATGAGCAGTTCTTC. Protein sequence: CASSQDEAGWYNEQFF.

This clonotype was seen at least ten times. This sequence joins TRBV28 and TRBJ1-2; the match to TRBD1 covers 7 bases. In germline, CDR1 is MDHEN, CDR2 SYDVKM. V gave up 8 bases and J gave up 7 bases; unmatched junction bases: 31. CDR3 length equals 20 residues. CDR3 sequence: CASYFGGVIRQGSVGGGYTF. The CDR3 DNA reads TGTGCCAGCTATTTTGGGGGGGTAATTCGACAGGGTTCGGTTGGCGGTGGCTACACCTTC.

On this clonotype itself: Possible read error: a much larger clone is one base away. The chain links TRBV20-1 to TRBJ1-5, with D unclear. The CDR3 loop spans 13 amino acids. V lost 3 bases and J 11 bases, leaving 17 bases between the germline ends. The germline gives CDR1 DFQATT, CDR2 SNEGSKA (reference sequence). As DNA, the CDR3 is TGCAGTGCTAGCGTTAGGGTGGAGCAGGCCCAGCATTTT. Its translation: CSASVRVEQAQHF.

This clonotype was seen a few times. The chain is built from TRBV6-6 and TRBJ2-3, with a possible D match to TRBD1 (6 bases). Trimming shortened V by 7 bases and J by 6 bases, and 26 bases separated the two germline ends. The CDR3 has 17 amino acids. Per germline, CDR1 MNHNY and CDR2 SVGAGI (reference sequence). The CDR3 region has the DNA TGTGCCAGCACCACCCCCCATGGACTCCGTGGGGGCGATACGCAGTATTTT. It specifies CASTTPHGLRGGDTQYF.

The chain has TRBV25-1 and TRBJ1-2; TRBD1 matches 8 bases. Germline CDR1 is MGHDK and CDR2 is SYGVNS. The ends lost 2 bases at V and 7 bases at J; junction bases unmatched: 9. There are 15 residues in the CDR3. CDR3 bases: TGTGCCAGCAGTGAAGCAGGCAGGGGGCGATTTGGCTACACCTTC. Translating gives CASSEAGRGRFGYTF.